One TCR beta chain is described in this entry. CDR3 size: 15 residues. With 5 bases clipped from V and 2 bases from J, the junction kept 6 bases outside the gene matches. Germline V gene sequence: CDR1 SGHVS, CDR2 FQNEAQ. These data originate in a study of T cells after posttransplantation cyclophosphamide. Using immunoSEQ multiplex PCR, the repertoire was profiled, and TCRdb retains in-frame clones only, with some absent. The data hold fewer than 20,000 clones, with 74% observed a single time. Busulfan-fludarabine conditioning, marrow transplant, and cyclophosphamide on days +3 and +4 were administered.

The material was PBMCs, obtained after an allogeneic stem cell transplant with post-transplant cyclophosphamide. This rearrangement joins TRBV7-8 to TRBJ1-3; 7 bases are a match to TRBD1. This TCR was recovered from a male patient between 25 and 39 years old who received an allogeneic stem cell transplant from a related donor, was CMV-positive, and had acute GVHD only. Some T cells may originate from the graft donor. The CDR3 sequence: CASSPYTGAGNTIYF. CDR3 sequence (DNA): TGTGCCAGCAGCCCCTACACAGGGGCTGGAAACACCATATATTTT.